This TCR beta chain was identified in a study of spatial heterogeneity in lung cancer. The study's findings and limits: Higher tumor mutation counts went along with higher counts of expanded intratumoral alpha and beta TCRs.

V gave up 6 bases and J gave up 5 bases; unmatched junction bases: 1. The CDR3 has 12 amino acids. This clonotype appeared many times. As yet, its antigen is unknown. This beta chain is a stray read from a library made for alpha chains; its abundance is not meaningful. A unique molecular identifier was attached to every TCR cDNA molecule. Using its own MiXCR run on the 5' RACE reads, TCRdb lists one record per CDR3 protein. The profile covers under 13,000 distinct CDR3 sequences, with around 8% appearing a single time and about 20% taken by the ten largest. Time point reported: sample taken at primary tumor resection.

The V and J genes are TRBV12-3 or TRBV12-4 and TRBJ1-1; TRBD1 aligns across 9 bases. The sequenced sample was lung tumor tissue, obtained at surgery. This clonotype was sampled from a female donor with early-stage non-small cell lung cancer. In nucleotides, the CDR3 is TGTGCCAGCAGCGGACAGGGGACTGAAGCTTTCTTT. The encoded protein is CASSGQGTEAFF.